This T cell receptor beta chain stems from a study of blood T cell repertoires in COVID-19. Study-wide context: Spain, Italy and the United States supplied samples that represented acute and convalescent COVID-19. PBMCs, B-cell-depleted T cells, or T cells provided the cDNA or gDNA that made up the material.

Per the original data handling: Amplification with reference gene primers provided the estimates of nucleated cell counts. This table comes from immunoSEQ multiplex PCR, and its TCRdb copy is limited to in-frame clones, with some not included. The V and J calls and clone size come from that table; D and trimming were worked out from the DNA. Among about 230,000 clones listed, around four fifths were seen once. Germline-derived CDR1 and CDR2 are LNHDA and SQIVND (reference sequence). V gave up 0 bases and J gave up 1 base; unmatched junction bases: 3. The CDR3 length is 16 residues. V and J are TRBV19 and TRBJ2-5, with 9 nucleotides matching TRBD2. The TCR sequence derives from a woman in her seventies with active or convalescent COVID-19. What was sequenced was peripheral blood. CDR3 sequence: CASSIDATSGQETQYF. DNA of the CDR3: TGTGCCAGTAGTATAGACGCGACTAGCGGCCAAGAGACCCAGTACTTC. Using reference TRBV19 and TRBJ2-5 for the parts outside the CDR3, the full variable domain is DGGITQSPKYLFRKEGQNVTLSCEQNLNHDAMYWYRQDPGQGLRLIYYSQIVNDFQKGDIAEGYSVSREKKESFPLTVTSAQKNPTAFYLCASSIDATSGQETQYFGPGTRLLVL.